The 29 T cell receptor beta chains below were found in one sample sequenced in a study of T-cell reconstitution after alpha-beta-depleted transplantation in children. During its preparation, the TCRbeta library received unique molecular identifiers. TCRdb reprocessed the PCR reads via MiXCR and lists one record per CDR3 protein. The table lists some 260,000 distinct CDR3 sequences, under 30% of them singletons. The source was PBMCs, mostly from graft donor cells, collected 360 days after TCRalphabeta/CD19-depleted stem cell transplant. These TCRs come from a female patient aged 2 to 10 who had a stem cell transplant for congenital amegakaryocytic thrombocytopenia, so the T cells may come from the graft donor.

This clonotype occurred once. The CDR3 sequence: CASSVQGRDTQYF. In nucleotides, the CDR3 is TGTGCCAGTAGTGTCCAGGGGAGAGATACGCAGTATTTT. The rearrangement links TRBV19 to TRBJ2-3, with D possibly TRBD1 on 6 matching bases. CDR1 is LNHDA and CDR2 is SQIVND in the germline V gene (reference sequence). The CDR3 runs 13 residues. Between the trimmed V and J ends, which lost 5 bases and 5 bases, there was a span of 11 bases.

J is TRBJ2-7 and V is TRBV28, with D perhaps assigned TRBD1 or TRBD2 (5 bases each). The V gene's germline CDR1 is MDHEN and CDR2 SYDVKM. The CDR3 totals 16 residues. Trimming took 4 bases from V and 4 from J, leaving 20 bases between them. This chain's CDR3 is CASSSLRASGLYEQYF. The CDR3 bases are TGTGCCAGCAGTTCATTAAGGGCCTCGGGGCTTTACGAGCAGTACTTC.

This clonotype has ten or more counts. This rearrangement joins TRBV5-1 to TRBJ2-7, with unresolved D. Per the germline V gene, CDR1 is SGHRS and CDR2 is YFSETQ. V lost 4 bases, J lost 2 bases, and 16 bases lay in between. The CDR3 is 15 residues long. The CDR3 bases are TGCGCCAGCAGCACGGTTGGGGTTTCAACCTACGAGCAGTACTTC. This codes for CASSTVGVSTYEQYF.

This clonotype occurred a few times. The chain employs TRBV12-3 or TRBV12-4 and TRBJ2-5; D ambiguous. The CDR3 runs to 15 residues. Between the trimmed V and J ends, which lost 3 bases and 2 bases, there was a span of 13 bases. The CDR3 nucleotides read TGTGCCAGCAGTTTTCATACCCTAGGGCAAGAGACCCAGTACTTC. This gives the protein CASSFHTLGQETQYF.

In this sample, this clonotype turned up a few times. The chain couples TRBV12-3 or TRBV12-4 to TRBJ1-2, with 10 bases that match TRBD1. V lost 0 bases and J lost 7; bases outside the gene matches: 5. The CDR3 runs to 15 residues. The CDR3 DNA sequence: TGTGCCAGCAGTTTAGCGCTTGGGACAGGGGTTGGCTACACCTTC. Its translation: CASSLALGTGVGYTF.

The gene calls are TRBV7-9 and TRBJ2-3; D gene uncertain. V was cut by 5 bases and J by 5 bases, with 20 bases left in between. CDR3 length equals 16 residues. CDR1 and CDR2 (germline): SEHNR, FQNEAQ (reference sequence). CDR3 in amino acids: CASSEVRAWVVDTQYF. CDR3 nucleotides: TGTGCCAGCAGCGAGGTTCGGGCCTGGGTCGTAGATACGCAGTATTTT.

CDR3 in DNA: TGCAGCGTTGAGACTAGCGGGAGGGAATTCTCCTACGAGCAGTACTTC. Residues: CSVETSGREFSYEQYF. V usage is TRBV29-1 and J usage is TRBJ2-7, with TRBD2 matching over 14 bases. The V and J ends lost 3 bases and 0 bases, in that order; junction bases with no gene match: 4. Germline V gene sequence: CDR1 SQVTM, CDR2 ANQGSEA. The CDR3 is 16 amino acids.

The rearrangement joins TRBV4-1 to TRBJ1-5, with 8 bases aligning to TRBD1. CDR1 is MGHRA, CDR2 YSYEKL, per germline. J gave up 8 bases and V 1 base, and 4 bases lay outside the gene matches. The CDR3 extends over 14 amino acids. This CDR3 is CASSQVQGAKPQHF. DNA of the CDR3: TGCGCCAGCAGCCAAGTGCAGGGGGCAAAGCCCCAGCATTTT.

This clonotype has just a few counts. This chain connects TRBV28 to TRBJ1-2, with a possible D match to TRBD1 (6 bases). This CDR3 has 13 amino acids. V gave up 2 bases and J gave up 6 bases, with 10 bases separating them. Germline CDR1 reads MDHEN; CDR2 reads SYDVKM. The CDR3 spells CASSLGGGDGYTF. Here the CDR3 DNA reads TGTGCCAGCAGTTTAGGCGGGGGCGATGGCTACACCTTC.

The gene calls are TRBV12-3 or TRBV12-4 and TRBJ1-1; D gene unclear. This CDR3 has 15 residues. V was clipped by 5 bases and J by 4 bases, with 17 bases between them. As DNA, the CDR3 is TGTGCCAGCAGTCCCGAGAGAGGGCTTGGCACTGAAGCTTTCTTT. This translates into CASSPERGLGTEAFF.

The genes are TRBV6-5 and TRBJ1-2, with D unresolved. Per the germline V gene, CDR1 is MNHEY and CDR2 is SVGAGI. The CDR3 contains 11 residues. V dropped 2 bases and J dropped 7 bases, with 5 bases sitting between them. CDR3 sequence: CASSYGGGYTF. DNA of the CDR3: TGTGCCAGCAGTTACGGCGGTGGCTACACCTTC.

This clonotype was found a few times. V is TRBV5-4 and J is TRBJ2-3; possibly TRBD1 for D (5 bases). The CDR3 runs to 13 residues. CDR1 and CDR2 (germline): SGHNT, YYREEE (reference sequence). Trimming cost V 2 bases and J 6 bases, with 10 bases left between them. The CDR3 DNA reads TGTGCCAGCAGCTTCAGGGTCGGGGATACGCAGTATTTT. Protein product: CASSFRVGDTQYF.

The gene calls are TRBV10-3 and TRBJ2-5; 8 bases match TRBD2. In germline, CDR1 is ENHRY, CDR2 SYGVKD. V was clipped by 10 bases and J by 4 bases; unmatched bases: 23. This CDR3 has 18 amino acids. CDR3 residues: CATQNTPRSGGKVETQYF. As DNA, the CDR3 is TGTGCCACCCAAAACACCCCTCGGAGCGGGGGCAAGGTAGAGACCCAGTACTTC.

The chain recombines TRBV7-3 with TRBJ2-1; D perhaps matches TRBD2 (6 bases). CDR1 and CDR2 from the germline V gene are SGHTA and FQGTGA. The CDR3 spans 14 residues. With 6 bases removed from V and 10 bases from J, the gap between germline ends came to 19 bases. CDR3 loop: CASSWGSGAEEQFF. CDR3 nucleotide sequence: TGTGCCAGCAGTTGGGGTAGCGGAGCGGAAGAGCAGTTCTTC.

This clonotype was seen ten or more times. This rearrangement joins TRBV28 to TRBJ1-1; D remains ambiguous. The CDR3 runs 15 residues. Trimming stripped 5 bases from V and 0 bases from J, with 13 bases between. Per germline, CDR1 MDHEN and CDR2 SYDVKM. CDR3 nucleotide sequence: TGTGCCAGCAGTCTTCTACCGAGCATGAACACTGAAGCTTTCTTT. Protein product: CASSLLPSMNTEAFF. The variable domain in full, completed from reference TRBV28 and TRBJ1-1, reads DVKVTQSSRYLVKRTGEKVFLECVQDMDHENMFWYRQDPGLGLRLIYFSYDVKMKEKGDIPEGYSVSREKKERFSLILESASTNQTSMYLCASSLLPSMNTEAFFGQGTRLTVV.

This chain links TRBV28 with TRBJ2-3; 7 bases fit TRBD1. V shed 4 bases, J shed 6 bases, and the junction held 4 bases outside the gene matches. Germline CDR1 reads MDHEN; CDR2 reads SYDVKM. The CDR3 runs 13 residues. CDR3 DNA sequence: TGTGCCAGCAGTTCCCCGGACAGGGATACGCAGTATTTT. This encodes CASSSPDRDTQYF.

Only one count was recorded for this clonotype. The chain recombines TRBV6-5 with TRBJ2-5, with D tentatively TRBD1 (5 bases). The germline V gene has CDR1 MNHEY and CDR2 SVGAGI. The CDR3 runs to 16 residues. V was trimmed by 2 bases and J by 1 base, leaving 14 bases between them. The CDR3 is CASSYGAGWTQETQYF. The CDR3 nucleotides read TGTGCCAGCAGTTACGGTGCAGGGTGGACCCAAGAGACCCAGTACTTC.

CDR3 coding DNA: TGTGCCACCAGCAGAGACCAGGGACAGAACATCTACGAGCAGTACTTC. Translating gives CATSRDQGQNIYEQYF. The gene calls are TRBV15 and TRBJ2-7, with 7 bases identical to TRBD1. V lost 0 bases and J lost 3; bases outside the gene matches: 8. The CDR3 contains 16 residues. Germline CDR1 is LNHNV and CDR2 is YYDKDF (reference sequence). Combining the CDR3 with reference TRBV15 and TRBJ2-7 gives the whole variable domain DAMVIQNPRYQVTQFGKPVTLSCSQTLNHNVMYWYQQKSSQAPKLLFHYYDKDFNNEADTPDNFQSRRPNTSFCFLDIRSPGLGDTAMYLCATSRDQGQNIYEQYFGPGTRLTVT.

This clonotype was found a few times. The chain joins TRBV9 to TRBJ2-1, with D tentatively TRBD1 (6 bases). The CDR3 totals 14 residues. The germline V gene has CDR1 SGDLS and CDR2 YYNGEE. With 4 bases removed from V and 5 bases from J, the gap between germline ends came to 13 bases. The CDR3 DNA reads as TGTGCCAGCAGCCCCCACGGGACAAACAATGAGCAGTTCTTC. Protein: CASSPHGTNNEQFF.

This clonotype came up many times. The rearrangement joins TRBV11-2 to TRBJ2-1; D unclear. The CDR3 totals 12 residues. The V gene lost 7 bases and the J gene lost 6 bases, with 10 bases spanning the gap. In germline, CDR1 is SGHAT, CDR2 FQNNGV. In DNA, the CDR3 is TGTGCCAGCAATACGCAGACCAATGAGCAGTTCTTC. Its protein is CASNTQTNEQFF.

The sample holds a few counts of this clonotype. This sequence joins TRBV6-1 and TRBJ2-1, with D uncertain. The CDR3 covers 14 residues. Deletions cut 6 bases from V and 4 bases from J, with 13 bases between. The germline V gene has CDR1 MNHNS and CDR2 SASEGT. CDR3 sequence reads: CASRLLTRYNEQFF. The CDR3 DNA follows: TGTGCCAGCAGGTTGCTGACGAGATACAATGAGCAGTTCTTC.

This clonotype showed up just a few times. J is TRBJ2-1 and V is TRBV25-1, with 8 bases aligning to TRBD2. The junction had 15 bases not matched to a gene; V was cut back by 7 bases and J by 7 bases. Germline V gene lookup returns CDR1 MGHDK and CDR2 SYGVNS. This CDR3 region has 16 residues. CDR3 amino acids: CASNGGASGLRNEQFF. The CDR3 nucleotides read TGTGCCAGCAACGGGGGGGCTAGCGGGTTGAGGAATGAGCAGTTCTTC.

This clonotype was counted a few times. This chain joins TRBV4-3 and TRBJ2-3; D gene ambiguous. The V and J ends lost 2 bases and 0 bases respectively, with 21 bases between them. This CDR3 has 19 amino acids. Germline V gene data show CDR1 as LGHNA and CDR2 as YSLEER. The CDR3, as DNA: TGCGCCAGCAGCCAAAGTTCGTATAGGAGAACGACTAGCACAGATACGCAGTATTTT. Protein: CASSQSSYRRTTSTDTQYF.

This sequence joins TRBV11-3 and TRBJ2-1, with TRBD2 as a possible D gene (5 bases). The CDR3 runs to 14 residues. Germline V gene lookup returns CDR1 SGHNT and CDR2 YENEEA. Trimming pared 3 bases from V and 8 bases from J, leaving 14 bases between. This CDR3 is CASSLGARAHEQFF. As DNA, the CDR3 is TGTGCCAGCAGCTTGGGAGCTAGGGCCCATGAGCAGTTCTTC.

This CDR3 is CASSWGLGPLQFF. The CDR3 nucleotides are TGTGCCAGCAGCTGGGGGTTGGGCCCGCTGCAGTTCTTC. The chain couples TRBV5-6 to TRBJ2-1; D may be TRBD1 or TRBD2 (5 bases each). The CDR3 length is 13 residues. V shed 3 bases and J shed 12 bases, with 16 bases lying between them. Germline V gene data show CDR1 as SGHDT and CDR2 as YYEEEE.

The J gene is TRBJ2-1, the V gene TRBV21-1; TRBD2 reflects the table's D call only, with no check against the DNA. TRBV21-1 is termed a pseudogene. The CDR3 has 13 amino acids. CDR3 protein: CASKLAGYNERFF. Here the CDR3 DNA reads TGTGCCAGCAAGCTAGCTGGTTACAATGAGCGGTTCTTC.

The V and J genes are TRBV7-2 and TRBJ1-1; D is ambiguous. CDR1 and CDR2 (germline): SGHTA, FQGNSA. The CDR3 is 15 residues long. Trimming shortened V by 5 bases and J by 0 bases, and 13 bases separated the two germline ends. CDR3 DNA sequence: TGTGCCAGCAGCCCTCTAGATTTACTGAACACTGAAGCTTTCTTT. Amino acids: CASSPLDLLNTEAFF.

Only a few counts were recorded for this clonotype. As DNA, the CDR3 is TGCGCCAGCAGCCCCCTAGTGCGGAGCACAGATACGCAGTATTTT. Protein sequence: CASSPLVRSTDTQYF. The chain has TRBV4-3 and TRBJ2-3; unclear D gene. The CDR3 is 15 amino acids. Trimming removed 4 bases at V and 0 bases at J, with 11 bases between. Germline CDR1 reads LGHNA; CDR2 reads YSLEER.

The sample holds a few counts of this clonotype. The gene calls are TRBV18 and TRBJ2-1, with 12 bases matching TRBD2. This CDR3 region has 16 residues. V dropped 2 bases and J dropped 7; count of bases not matched to a gene: 6. CDR1 KGHSH and CDR2 LQKENI come from the germline V gene. For the CDR3, the DNA is TGTGCCAGCTCACCATGGACTAGCGGGATCAGGAATGAGCAGTTCTTC. Its translation is CASSPWTSGIRNEQFF. Filled out from reference TRBV18 and TRBJ2-1, the complete variable domain reads NAGVMQNPRHLVRRRGQEARLRCSPMKGHSHVYWYRQLPEEGLKFMVYLQKENIIDESGMPKERFSAEFPKEGPSILRIQQVVRGDSAAYFCASSPWTSGIRNEQFFGPGTRLTVL.